The 22 T cell receptor beta chains listed next were all sequenced from one sample in a study of cytomegalovirus exposure and HLA in healthy donors. 60 Vbeta and 13 Jbeta primers were used in PCR. Generated by immunoSEQ multiplex PCR, the TCRdb table keeps only in-frame clones and is missing some. The table shows some 120,000 clones, with roughly 83% occurring only once. Sequenced: PBMCs. The receptor source for this set is a man aged 25-45 years in good health and CMV-seropositive.

The rearrangement joins TRBV18 to TRBJ2-3, with unresolved D. The germline V gene has CDR1 KGHSH and CDR2 LQKENI. Trimming left V 3 bases short and J 3 bases short, with 10 bases between. There are 14 residues in the CDR3. CDR3 DNA: TGTGCCAGCTCACCGTCCCTGGAGACAGATACGCAGTATTTT. Amino acids: CASSPSLETDTQYF.

This chain joins TRBV7-9 and TRBJ2-7; 12 bases fit TRBD2. The CDR3 has 18 residues. The ends lost 5 bases at V and 4 bases at J; junction bases unmatched: 15. Germline lookup yields CDR1 SEHNR and CDR2 FQNEAQ (reference sequence). CDR3: CASSPHEKLAGGLYEQYF. CDR3 DNA sequence: TGTGCCAGCAGCCCACATGAAAAGCTAGCGGGGGGGCTGTACGAGCAGTACTTC.

The chain employs TRBV30 and TRBJ1-5; D not resolved. Trimming removed 0 bases from V and 2 bases from J, with 8 bases in between. CDR3 size: 14 residues. Germline V gene sequence: CDR1 GTSNPN, CDR2 SVGIG (reference sequence). The CDR3 bases are TGTGCCTGGAGTGTGTCCGGGGGCAATCAGCCCCAGCATTTT. Amino acid sequence: CAWSVSGGNQPQHF.

The rearrangement uses TRBV4-1 and TRBJ2-1, with 9 bases lining up with TRBD2. Trimming removed 3 bases from V and 8 bases from J; junction bases left unmatched: 11. Germline V gene sequence: CDR1 MGHRA, CDR2 YSYEKL. CDR3 size: 16 residues. CDR3 protein: CASSHTPGLALDEQFF. In DNA, the CDR3 is TGCGCCAGCAGCCACACCCCGGGACTAGCCTTGGATGAGCAGTTCTTC.

The chain recombines TRBV15 with TRBJ2-7, with 10 bases identical to TRBD2. V trimming: 5 bases; J trimming: 3 bases; junction bases outside the gene matches: 10. Per the germline V gene, CDR1 is LNHNV and CDR2 is YYDKDF (reference sequence). This CDR3 region has 16 residues. The CDR3 region is CATSARPSGGIYEQYF. The CDR3 DNA reads TGTGCCACCAGCGCCCGACCTAGCGGGGGCATCTACGAGCAGTACTTC.

On this clone itself: Mismatch with germline at one junction end may stem from a read error. The chain employs TRBV29-1 and TRBJ2-4; TRBD2 might be the D (5 bases). Per the germline V gene, CDR1 is SQVTM and CDR2 is ANQGSEA. This CDR3 has 14 amino acids. CDR3 in DNA: TGCAGCGTTCGCAACGGTCTAGCCAAAAACAGTCAGTACTTC. Translated, it gives CSVRNGLAKNSQYF.

V usage is TRBV7-8 and J usage is TRBJ2-4; TRBD1 matches 7 bases. The germline V gene encodes CDR1 SGHVS and CDR2 FQNEAQ. V was clipped by 2 bases and J by 7 bases; unmatched bases: 2. The CDR3 covers 13 residues. CDR3 DNA sequence: TGTGCCAGCAGCTTAACAGGGGTTAACATTCAGTACTTC. Translation: CASSLTGVNIQYF. Using reference TRBV7-8 and TRBJ2-4 for the parts outside the CDR3, the full variable domain is GAGVSQSPRYKVAKRGQDVALRCDPISGHVSLFWYQQALGQGPEFLTYFQNEAQLDKSGLPSDRFFAERPEGSVSTLKIQRTQQEDSAVYLCASSLTGVNIQYFGAGTRLSVL.

Regarding this clone: One end of the junction does not line up with germline, which may come from a read error. The chain is built from TRBV7-9 and TRBJ2-1; D is unclear. Germline CDR1 is SEHNR and CDR2 is FQNEAQ (reference sequence). The CDR3 runs 13 residues. Written as DNA, the CDR3 is TGTTCCAGCAGTCTAACACTAAACAATGAGCAGTTCTTC. This sequence encodes CSSSLTLNNEQFF.

This clone was observed a few times. The chain joins TRBV5-4 to TRBJ2-7; 8 nucleotides align to TRBD2. The germline gives CDR1 SGHNT, CDR2 YYREEE (reference sequence). The ends lost 4 bases at V and 3 bases at J; junction bases unmatched: 9. The CDR3 runs 15 residues. CDR3 amino acids: CASSPRPGGSYEQYF. CDR3 DNA sequence: TGTGCCAGCAGCCCTCGCCCGGGGGGGAGCTACGAGCAGTACTTC.

The chain combines TRBV28 with TRBJ1-2, with D hard to call. Trimming took off 5 bases at V and 5 bases at J, with 6 bases between the two ends. The length of the CDR3 is 11 residues. Germline assignment: CDR1 MDHEN and CDR2 SYDVKM. CDR3 nucleotides: TGTGCCAGCAGTCCACGGTATGGCTACACCTTC. Protein sequence: CASSPRYGYTF.

This chain links TRBV6-4 with TRBJ2-2; a possible D gene is TRBD2 (6 bases). Trimming removed 6 bases from V and 3 bases from J, with 8 bases in between. CDR1 is MRHNA and CDR2 is SNTAGT in the germline V gene. The CDR3 consists of 13 residues. This chain's CDR3 is CASRGGDTGELFF. The CDR3 nucleotides are TGTGCCAGCAGGGGCGGGGACACCGGGGAGCTGTTTTTT.

This clone was detected only a few times. The chain uses TRBV29-1 and TRBJ2-2; no definite D call. Deletions cut 3 bases from V and 8 bases from J, with 4 bases between. The germline V gene encodes CDR1 SQVTM and CDR2 ANQGSEA. The CDR3 is 10 amino acids. This CDR3 is CSVDSGELFF. The CDR3 nucleotides read TGCAGCGTTGACAGTGGGGAGCTGTTTTTT.

The genes are TRBV9 and TRBJ1-5, with TRBD1 matching over 10 bases. CDR3 length equals 17 residues. Germline CDR1 reads SGDLS; CDR2 reads YYNGEE. Trimming at V came to 3 bases and at J to 3 bases, leaving 9 bases not matched to a gene. CDR3 region: CASSAGTGVFLNQPQHF. The DNA for the CDR3 is TGTGCCAGCAGCGCTGGGACAGGGGTCTTTCTCAATCAGCCCCAGCATTTT.

V and J are TRBV19 and TRBJ1-2; perhaps TRBD1 as D (6 bases). The V end lost 8 bases, the J end lost 6 bases, and 16 bases lay between the germline ends. Germline V lookup: CDR1 LNHDA, CDR2 SQIVND (reference sequence). CDR3 length: 13 amino acids. CDR3 nucleotides: TGTGCCAGTCAGGGGACTAGTAGTCATGGCTACACCTTC. As protein: CASQGTSSHGYTF.

V usage is TRBV9 and J usage is TRBJ1-2, with 11 positions matching TRBD1. The CDR3 length is 14 residues. J gave up 4 bases and V 4 bases, and 3 bases lay outside the gene matches. Per the germline V gene, CDR1 is SGDLS and CDR2 is YYNGEE. The CDR3 sequence: CASSLGTGGYGYTF. DNA of the CDR3: TGTGCCAGCAGCTTAGGGACAGGGGGCTATGGCTACACCTTC.

This clone was found a few times. Here the CDR3 DNA reads TGTGCCAGCAGCGCCGACAGGCTTAACTATGGCTACACCTTC. Amino acid sequence: CASSADRLNYGYTF. The chain uses TRBV11-2 and TRBJ1-2; perhaps TRBD1 as D (6 bases). Germline V gene lookup returns CDR1 SGHAT and CDR2 FQNNGV. There are 14 residues in the CDR3. The V gene lost 5 bases and the J gene lost 1 base, with 11 bases spanning the gap.

J is TRBJ1-2 and V is TRBV7-3; TRBD1 matches 8 bases. Germline V gives CDR1 SGHTA, CDR2 FQGTGA. The trim removed 5 bases at V and 0 bases at J, leaving 11 bases unmatched. The CDR3 consists of 17 residues. CDR3 sequence reads: CASSHLKGQVSNYGYTF. The CDR3 DNA sequence: TGTGCCAGCAGCCATTTGAAGGGACAGGTGTCTAACTATGGCTACACCTTC.

J is TRBJ2-2 and V is TRBV7-3, with D tentatively TRBD1 (5 bases). Germline CDR1 and CDR2: SGHTA and FQGTGA. The V and J ends lost 3 bases and 0 bases respectively, with 14 bases between them. This CDR3 is built from 17 residues. The CDR3 DNA is TGTGCCAGCAGCTTCCACCAAGACAGACCGAACACCGGGGAGCTGTTTTTT. It is translated as CASSFHQDRPNTGELFF.

The gene calls are TRBV6-6 and TRBJ1-3; no clear D. Germline CDR1 and CDR2: MNHNY and SVGAGI (reference sequence). This CDR3 spans 15 amino acids. The V end was cut by 2 bases, the J end by 0 bases, with 8 bases between. CDR3 loop: CASSYGGISGNTIYF. In DNA, the CDR3 is TGTGCCAGCAGTTACGGCGGGATCTCTGGAAACACCATATATTTT.

The chain employs TRBV7-3 and TRBJ2-7; 10 bases match TRBD2. CDR3 length equals 13 residues. Germline trimming cut 3 bases from V and 4 bases from J; bases unmatched to any gene: 0. CDR1 and CDR2 (germline): SGHTA, FQGTGA. CDR3 sequence reads: CASSLTSGYEQYF. The CDR3 DNA sequence: TGTGCCAGCAGCTTGACTAGCGGGTACGAGCAGTACTTC.

This clone was counted between two and nine times. The V gene is TRBV5-6, the J gene TRBJ1-2, with 10 bases lining up with TRBD1. Germline V gene sequence: CDR1 SGHDT, CDR2 YYEEEE. With 4 bases clipped from V and 7 bases from J, the junction kept 4 bases outside the gene matches. The CDR3 has 13 amino acids. CDR3 amino acids: CASSPRTGGGYTF. In nucleotides, the CDR3 is TGTGCCAGCAGCCCACGGACAGGGGGTGGCTACACCTTC.

CDR3 DNA: TGTGCCAGCAGTGCCTACAGGGGAAGGAGCGCTGAAGCTTTCTTT. Translation gives CASSAYRGRSAEAFF. The V call is TRBV27, the J call TRBJ1-1, with 7 bases identical to TRBD1. The CDR3 runs to 15 residues. Trimming took 5 bases from V and 6 from J; bases not matched to a gene: 12. The V gene's germline CDR1 is MNHEY and CDR2 SMNVEV (reference sequence).